This entry describes one TCR beta chain. The CDR3 consists of 13 residues. Trimming took off 3 bases at V and 5 bases at J, with 13 bases between the two ends. Germline CDR1 and CDR2: DFQATT and SNEGSKA (reference sequence). These data are taken from a study of response to subunit inactivated influenza vaccine. TCRdb redid the calling of the RT-PCR reads with MiXCR, one entry per CDR3 protein. The table has around 600,000 distinct CDR3 sequences, approximately 10% seen once. These same records also appear under a second study, on T cells expressing NK-cell markers. That paper states: 5'RACE template switching with UMIs generated TCR beta cDNA. Underlying the TCR beta repertoires were sorted CD3+CD56+NKG2C+, CD3+CD56+NKG2C- and CD3+CD56-NKG2C+ T cells. Seropositivity for HCMV was found in most of the eight sequenced donors, with one seronegative. Researchers report these clonotypes also headed the CD3+CD56-NKG2C+ fraction in a few donors.

The chain joins TRBV20-1 to TRBJ2-5, with D maybe TRBD1 (6 bases). Material: PBMCs from blood, obtained on the day of vaccination. This sequence was found in a man aged 50-60 years who received an inactivated influenza vaccine. The CDR3 is CSASRGSKETQYF. The CDR3 DNA reads TGCAGTGCTAGCAGGGGTTCCAAGGAGACCCAGTACTTC.